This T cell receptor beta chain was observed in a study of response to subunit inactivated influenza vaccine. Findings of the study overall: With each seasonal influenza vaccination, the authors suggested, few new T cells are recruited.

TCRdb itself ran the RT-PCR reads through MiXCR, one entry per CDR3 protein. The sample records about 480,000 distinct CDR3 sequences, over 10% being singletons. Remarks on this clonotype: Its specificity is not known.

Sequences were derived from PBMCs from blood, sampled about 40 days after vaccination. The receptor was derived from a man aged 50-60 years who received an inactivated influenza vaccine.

The CDR3 coding sequence is TGCGCCAGCAGCACCGGTTATCCTGGGGGCGGGGAGCTGTTTTTT. This translates into CASSTGYPGGGELFF. The chain employs TRBV5-1 and TRBJ2-2; D is perhaps TRBD1 or TRBD2 (5 bases each). V lost 4 bases, J lost 7 bases, and 17 bases lay in between. Germline V gene sequence: CDR1 SGHRS, CDR2 YFSETQ. CDR3 length: 15 residues.